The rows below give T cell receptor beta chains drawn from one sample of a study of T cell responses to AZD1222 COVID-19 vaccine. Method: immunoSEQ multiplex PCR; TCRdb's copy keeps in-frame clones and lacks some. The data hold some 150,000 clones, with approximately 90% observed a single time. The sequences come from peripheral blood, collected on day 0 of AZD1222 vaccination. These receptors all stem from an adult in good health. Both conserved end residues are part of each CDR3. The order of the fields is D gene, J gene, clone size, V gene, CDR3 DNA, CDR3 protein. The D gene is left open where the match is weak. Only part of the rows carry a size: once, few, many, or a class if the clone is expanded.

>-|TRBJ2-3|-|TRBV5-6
TGTGCCAGCAGGGTTGGGGTAGCGGTCACAGATACGCAGTATTTT
CASRVGVAVTDTQYF
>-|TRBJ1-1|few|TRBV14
TGTGCCAGCAGCCAATCTTTGGGGGCGGTTGGGACTGAAGCTTTCTTT
CASSQSLGAVGTEAFF
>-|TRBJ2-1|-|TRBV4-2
TGTGCCAGCAGCCAAGATAAGCGCCTTAGCTCCTACAATGAGCAGTTCTTC
CASSQDKRLSSYNEQFF
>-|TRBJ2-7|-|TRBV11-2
TGTGCCAGCAGCCTCGACAGGTTCTACGAGCAGTACTTC
CASSLDRFYEQYF
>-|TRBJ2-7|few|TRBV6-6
TGTGCCAGCAGTTACTCCGACAGGTACGAGCAGTACTTC
CASSYSDRYEQYF
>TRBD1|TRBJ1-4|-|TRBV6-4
TGTGCCAGCATTGATACGCGACGACAGGGTCAGGTGGAAAAACTGTTTTTT
CASIDTRRQGQVEKLFF
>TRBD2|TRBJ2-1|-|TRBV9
TGTGCCAGCAGCGTTGGGCCTAGCGGGAGGAGTGAGCAGTTCTTC
CASSVGPSGRSEQFF
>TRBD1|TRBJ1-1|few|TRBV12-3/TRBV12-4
TGTGCCAGCCGACAGGGCATGAACACTGAAGCTTTCTTT
CASRQGMNTEAFF
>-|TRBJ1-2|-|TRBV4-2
TGTGCCAGCAGCCAAGGTGGAGACTATGGCTACACCTTC
CASSQGGDYGYTF
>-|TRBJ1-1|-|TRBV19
TGTGCCAGTAGTATAAGCGACAGCATGAACACTGAAGCTTTCTTT
CASSISDSMNTEAFF
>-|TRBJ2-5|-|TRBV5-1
TGCGCCAGCAGCTTGTACCCGGGCAGCCAAGAGACCCAGTACTTC
CASSLYPGSQETQYF
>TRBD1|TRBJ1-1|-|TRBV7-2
TGTGCCAGCAGCTTCACAGGGGGCTCTGAAGCTTTCTTT
CASSFTGGSEAFF
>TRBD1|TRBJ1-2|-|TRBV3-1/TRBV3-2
TGTGCCAGCAGCCAGCCTTCGACAGGGGGCTATGGCTACACCTTC
CASSQPSTGGYGYTF
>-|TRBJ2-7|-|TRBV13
TGTGCCAGCAGTCCACCGGGACGGTTCTACGAGCAGTACTTC
CASSPPGRFYEQYF
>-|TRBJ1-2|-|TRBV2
TGTGCCAGCAGCGTGTCCCGAGAGGCCACGTATGGCTACACCTTC
CASSVSREATYGYTF
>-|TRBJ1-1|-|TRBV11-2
TGTGCCAGCAGGTCCACCCAGGGTAGGGGCACTGAAGCTTTCTTT
CASRSTQGRGTEAFF
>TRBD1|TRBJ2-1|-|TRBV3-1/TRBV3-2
TGTGCCAGCAGCCGGACAGGGCTCTCCTACAATGAGCAGTTCTTC
CASSRTGLSYNEQFF
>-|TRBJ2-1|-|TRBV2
TGTGCCAGCAGCCAGGGGATCCATGAGCAGTTCTTC
CASSQGIHEQFF
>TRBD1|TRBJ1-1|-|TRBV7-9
TGTGCCAGCAGCCCCCGCGGGACAGCGAACACTGAAGCTTTCTTT
CASSPRGTANTEAFF
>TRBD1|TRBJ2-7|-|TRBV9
TGTGCCAGCAGCGTTCGGCCGGGACAGGGACTTTTAGAGCAGTACTTC
CASSVRPGQGLLEQYF
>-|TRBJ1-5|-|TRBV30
TGTGCCTGGAGTGAGGGCACTAGCAATCAGCCCCAGCATTTT
CAWSEGTSNQPQHF
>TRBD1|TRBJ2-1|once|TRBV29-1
TGCAGCGTTGACCAGACAGGGAATGAGCAGTTCTTC
CSVDQTGNEQFF
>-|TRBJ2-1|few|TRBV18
TGTGCCAGCTCACGGTGGGGGGATGAGCAGTTCTTC
CASSRWGDEQFF
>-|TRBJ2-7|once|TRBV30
TGTGCCTGGAGCCGGGGGCCAGGGAAATACGAGCAGTACTTC
CAWSRGPGKYEQYF
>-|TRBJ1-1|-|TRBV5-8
TGTGCCAGCAGCTTCGGCTCCCCTGAAGCTTTCTTT
CASSFGSPEAFF
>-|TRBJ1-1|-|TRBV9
TGTGCCAGCAGCGTATCAGGGGAAAGGACTGAAGCTTTCTTT
CASSVSGERTEAFF
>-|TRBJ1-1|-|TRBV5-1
TGCGCCAGCAGCCGGGAGGCATTGAACACTGAAGCTTTCTTT
CASSREALNTEAFF